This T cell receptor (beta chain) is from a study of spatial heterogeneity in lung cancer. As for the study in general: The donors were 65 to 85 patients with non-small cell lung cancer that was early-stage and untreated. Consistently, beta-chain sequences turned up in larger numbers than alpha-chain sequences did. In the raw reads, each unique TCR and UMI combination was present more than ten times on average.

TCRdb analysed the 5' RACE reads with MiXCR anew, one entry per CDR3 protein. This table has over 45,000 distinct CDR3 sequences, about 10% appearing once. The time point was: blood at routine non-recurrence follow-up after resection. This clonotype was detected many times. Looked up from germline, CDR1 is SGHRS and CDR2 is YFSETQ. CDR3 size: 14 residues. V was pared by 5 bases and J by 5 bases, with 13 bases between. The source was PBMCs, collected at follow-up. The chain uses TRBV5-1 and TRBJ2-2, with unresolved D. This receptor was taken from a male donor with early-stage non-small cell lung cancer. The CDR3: CASSFLTGTGELFF. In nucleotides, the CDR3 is TGCGCCAGCAGTTTCCTTACCGGGACCGGGGAGCTGTTTTTT.